The 31 T cell receptor beta chains below were found in one sample sequenced in a study of cytotoxic CD8 clonotypes in ibrutinib-treated CLL. TCRdb's table, derived via immunoSEQ multiplex PCR, lists solely in-frame clones and lacks some. The sample lists around 310,000 clones; around four fifths were seen once. This specimen consisted of PBMCs, obtained before ibrutinib treatment. Every receptor here comes from a human donor with chronic lymphocytic leukemia.

V is TRBV6-5 and J is TRBJ2-7; TRBD2 matches at 7 bases. This CDR3 has 15 residues. Per germline, CDR1 MNHEY and CDR2 SVGAGI. Germline trimming cut 2 bases from V and 1 base from J; bases unmatched to any gene: 5. CDR3: CASSYALAVSYEQYF. Written as DNA, the CDR3 is TGTGCCAGCAGTTACGCCCTAGCGGTATCCTACGAGCAGTACTTC.

The V call is TRBV9, the J call TRBJ2-2; 10 bases map to TRBD1. V lost 2 bases to trimming and J lost 3 bases; unmatched junction nucleotides: 4. This CDR3 spans 16 amino acids. The germline V gene encodes CDR1 SGDLS and CDR2 YYNGEE. The CDR3 DNA follows: TGTGCCAGCAGCGTTGGGACAGGGGCTTACACCGGGGAGCTGTTTTTT. Its protein product is CASSVGTGAYTGELFF.

The gene calls are TRBV10-2 and TRBJ2-7; a possible D gene is TRBD2 (6 bases). This CDR3 region has 17 residues. Germline V gene data show CDR1 as WSHSY and CDR2 as SAAADI. Trimming stripped 6 bases from V and 4 bases from J, with 25 bases between. CDR3 in amino acids: CASSFGSSGVVFYEQYF. CDR3 in DNA: TGCGCCAGCAGCTTCGGGAGTTCGGGAGTTGTTTTTTACGAGCAGTACTTC.

The chain links TRBV7-9 to TRBJ2-7; D call uncertain. V lost 0 bases and J lost 1, with 4 bases in between. This CDR3 contains 13 residues. Germline-derived CDR1 and CDR2 are SEHNR and FQNEAQ (reference sequence). CDR3 protein: CASSLAVSYEQYF. The CDR3 coding sequence is TGTGCCAGCAGCTTAGCCGTGTCCTACGAGCAGTACTTC.

The chain carries TRBV2 and TRBJ2-4, with a weak D call TRBD2 (5 bases). The CDR3 loop spans 13 amino acids. Deletions cut 10 bases from V and 1 base from J, with 11 bases between. CDR1 is SNHLY, CDR2 FYNNEI, per germline. The chain's CDR3 is CAIQREAKNIQYF. CDR3 DNA sequence: TGTGCCATTCAAAGGGAGGCCAAAAACATTCAGTACTTC.

The chain couples TRBV13 to TRBJ2-7; D perhaps matches TRBD1 (6 bases). V was cut by 5 bases and J by 1 base, with 15 bases left in between. Germline V gene data show CDR1 as PRHDT and CDR2 as FYEKMQ (reference sequence). The CDR3 consists of 15 residues. CDR3: CASSAPGTSSYEQYF. CDR3 DNA sequence: TGTGCCAGCAGCGCCCCCGGGACATCGTCCTACGAGCAGTACTTC.

The V and J genes are TRBV7-9 and TRBJ1-1; the D gene is possibly TRBD1 (5 bases). CDR3 length: 16 residues. Germline CDR1 is SEHNR and CDR2 is FQNEAQ (reference sequence). V lost 4 bases, J lost 9 bases, and 24 bases lay in between. The CDR3 DNA reads TGTGCCAGCAGCTCCCCTTCGGTCGGCCCCGGGGGGAAAGCTTTCTTT. Translation gives CASSSPSVGPGGKAFF.

The CDR3 is CASSTLPGKKRGDEQFF. In nucleotides, the CDR3 is TGTGCCAGCAGTACCCTGCCCGGGAAAAAGAGAGGCGATGAGCAGTTCTTC. The V call is TRBV28, the J call TRBJ2-1; D is possibly TRBD2 (5 bases). This CDR3 is built from 17 residues. Germline lookup yields CDR1 MDHEN and CDR2 SYDVKM. V lost 5 bases, J lost 8 bases, and 25 bases lay in between.

The J gene is TRBJ1-3, the V gene TRBV10-3; unclear D gene. The V gene lost 6 bases and the J gene lost 1 base, with 22 bases spanning the gap. CDR3 size: 18 residues. The germline V gene encodes CDR1 ENHRY and CDR2 SYGVKD. CDR3 DNA sequence: TGTGCCATCAGCCTCGGACGGACGCTCCATCCATCTGGAAACACCATATATTTT. It yields the protein CAISLGRTLHPSGNTIYF.

On this clone itself: A read error may produce the germline difference seen at one junction end. The V gene is TRBV6-5, the J gene TRBJ2-1; weak D call: TRBD2 (7 bases). Germline V lookup: CDR1 MNHEY, CDR2 SVGAGI. This CDR3 spans 13 amino acids. CDR3 bases: TGTGCCAGCAGTTACAATCGCGGGGGCTTCAGTATCTTC. Amino acid sequence: CASSYNRGGFSIF.

V usage is TRBV29-1 and J usage is TRBJ2-1, with TRBD1 matching over 9 bases. The CDR3 length is 19 residues. Germline V gene lookup returns CDR1 SQVTM and CDR2 ANQGSEA. The junction had 17 bases not matched to a gene; V was cut back by 5 bases and J by 0 bases. This CDR3 is CSVPTWGTGKGSSYNEQFF. CDR3 nucleotides: TGCAGCGTTCCGACGTGGGGGACAGGGAAGGGGAGCTCCTACAATGAGCAGTTCTTC.

The gene calls are TRBV6-4 and TRBJ2-7, with 7 bases lining up with TRBD2. The germline CDR1 and CDR2 sequences are MRHNA and SNTAGT. The CDR3 is made up of 18 amino acids. V shed 7 bases, J shed 0 bases, and the junction held 18 bases outside the gene matches. CDR3 region: CASKRLTERDRSSYEQYF. The CDR3 nucleotides are TGTGCCAGCAAACGTCTGACGGAGCGGGATCGTAGCTCCTACGAGCAGTACTTC.

The chain is built from TRBV5-8 and TRBJ2-3; D ambiguous. The CDR3 runs 14 residues. The germline V and J ends were trimmed by 4 bases and 9 bases, with 18 bases remaining between them. Germline CDR1 is SGHTS and CDR2 is YDEGEE. CDR3 in amino acids: CASSPPRGPWTQYF. CDR3 coding DNA: TGTGCCAGCAGCCCTCCCCGCGGTCCTTGGACGCAGTATTTT.

The chain carries TRBV9 and TRBJ1-2; D ambiguous. The CDR3 loop spans 14 amino acids. The V end lost 8 bases, the J end lost 0 bases, and 14 bases lay between the germline ends. CDR1 is SGDLS and CDR2 is YYNGEE in the germline V gene. This CDR3 reads CASLGGSSNYGYTF. CDR3 nucleotide sequence: TGTGCCAGTTTGGGAGGGTCTTCTAACTATGGCTACACCTTC.

The J gene is TRBJ1-5, the V gene TRBV18, with 8 bases fitting TRBD1. With V trimmed by 4 bases and J by 7 bases, 12 bases remained unmatched. Germline V CDR1 and CDR2: KGHSH, LQKENI. The length of the CDR3 is 16 residues. The CDR3: CASSLLGTGLGQPQHF. The CDR3 DNA sequence: TGTGCCAGCTCACTCCTCGGGACAGGCCTGGGGCAGCCCCAGCATTTT. The full variable domain, rest sourced from reference TRBV18 and TRBJ1-5, is NAGVMQNPRHLVRRRGQEARLRCSPMKGHSHVYWYRQLPEEGLKFMVYLQKENIIDESGMPKERFSAEFPKEGPSILRIQQVVRGDSAAYFCASSLLGTGLGQPQHFGDGTRLSIL.

The genes are TRBV9 and TRBJ2-3; D remains ambiguous. Germline V lookup: CDR1 SGDLS, CDR2 YYNGEE. Trimming removed 2 bases at V and 7 bases at J, with 14 bases between. This CDR3 spans 14 amino acids. CDR3 DNA: TGTGCCAGCAGCGTCGACCGTGAATCAAATACGCAGTATTTT. Translating it yields CASSVDRESNTQYF.

The rearrangement joins TRBV5-1 to TRBJ2-3; 7 bases align to TRBD2. The CDR3 totals 21 residues. The germline CDR1 and CDR2 sequences are SGHRS and YFSETQ. V gave up 3 bases and J gave up 5 bases; unmatched junction bases: 27. In DNA form, the CDR3 reads TGCGCCAGCAGCTCGCCCCGGGACTACCGAGGGAAGAAGGGGTCCGGAGATACGCAGTATTTT. Protein product: CASSSPRDYRGKKGSGDTQYF.

The genes are TRBV7-6 and TRBJ1-2, with D hard to call. CDR1 SGHVS and CDR2 FNYEAQ come from the germline V gene. The CDR3 runs 15 residues. Trimming left V 0 bases short and J 2 bases short, with 10 bases between. In DNA form, the CDR3 reads TGTGCCAGCAGCTTAGCGCTCGGACGGAACTATGGCTACACCTTC. The encoded protein is CASSLALGRNYGYTF.

This clone has just one count. The V gene is TRBV25-1, the J gene TRBJ2-1; TRBD2 matches 15 bases. Unmatched junction bases numbered 7, after V lost 4 bases and J lost 15 bases. Germline V gene lookup returns CDR1 MGHDK and CDR2 SYGVNS. The length of the CDR3 is 14 residues. CDR3 loop: CASSGGLAGGSRFF. As DNA, the CDR3 is TGTGCCAGCAGTGGCGGACTAGCGGGAGGGTCCCGGTTCTTC.

The chain couples TRBV25-1 to TRBJ1-1, with D perhaps TRBD1 (5 bases). The V and J ends lost 7 bases and 6 bases respectively, with 18 bases between them. CDR3 size: 14 residues. CDR1 and CDR2 (germline): MGHDK, SYGVNS. CDR3 in DNA: TGTGCCAGCAAAACGGGACTCCCGATGGCTGAAGCTTTCTTT. It translates to CASKTGLPMAEAFF.

In this sample, this clone turned up a few times. CDR3 sequence reads: CASSDRLGLGNQPQHF. CDR3 coding DNA: TGTGCCAGCAGTGATCGATTAGGCCTTGGCAATCAGCCCCAGCATTTT. V gene TRBV6-1 combines with J gene TRBJ1-5; D uncertain. The CDR3 sequence is 16 residues long. CDR1 and CDR2 (germline): MNHNS, SASEGT. Deletions cut 3 bases from V and 2 bases from J, with 14 bases between.

V and J are TRBV7-9 and TRBJ2-5; a weak D match, TRBD1 (6 bases). The V gene lost 6 bases and the J gene lost 0 bases, with 14 bases spanning the gap. The CDR3 is made up of 15 amino acids. CDR1 SEHNR and CDR2 FQNEAQ come from the germline V gene (reference sequence). Here the CDR3 reads CASRAGTTYQETQYF. CDR3 nucleotide sequence: TGTGCCAGCAGAGCAGGGACAACCTACCAAGAGACCCAGTACTTC.

The chain has TRBV25-1 and TRBJ1-3; no clear D gene. CDR1 and CDR2 (germline): MGHDK, SYGVNS. The CDR3 is 17 residues long. Trimming removed 1 base at V and 0 bases at J, with 13 bases between. CDR3 DNA: TGTGCCAGCAGTGAATTAGCCCTTTTTTCCTCTGGAAACACCATATATTTT. Protein sequence: CASSELALFSSGNTIYF.

The chain is built from TRBV27 and TRBJ2-1; 9 nucleotides agree with TRBD2. Germline lookup yields CDR1 MNHEY and CDR2 SMNVEV (reference sequence). The V and J ends lost 2 bases and 8 bases, in that order; junction bases with no gene match: 10. CDR3 size: 16 residues. As DNA, the CDR3 is TGTGCCAGCAGTTTAGCGGGAGGGCCTATGGTTCATGAGCAGTTCTTC. Amino acids: CASSLAGGPMVHEQFF.

This chain links TRBV19 with TRBJ2-5; no clear D gene. The germline V gene encodes CDR1 LNHDA and CDR2 SQIVND (reference sequence). The ends were cut back, 5 bases at V and 0 bases at J, with 10 bases in the middle. This CDR3 is 14 amino acids long. The CDR3 DNA is TGTGCCAGTAGTGGCGGTAGGGACCAAGAGACCCAGTACTTC. Translating it yields CASSGGRDQETQYF.

The V and J genes are TRBV25-1 and TRBJ1-1, with D perhaps matching TRBD1 (6 bases). Per the germline V gene, CDR1 is MGHDK and CDR2 is SYGVNS. Deletions cut 7 bases from V and 7 bases from J, with 10 bases between. The length of the CDR3 is 11 residues. CDR3 bases: TGTGCCAGCAACCAGGGGCTTGAAGCTTTCTTT. Protein sequence: CASNQGLEAFF.

The V gene is TRBV4-3, the J gene TRBJ2-1, with D possibly matching TRBD2 (6 bases). The CDR3 runs to 15 residues. Germline V gene data show CDR1 as LGHNA and CDR2 as YSLEER. V dropped 2 bases and J dropped 2 bases, with 10 bases sitting between them. DNA of the CDR3: TGCGCCAGCAGCCAATTCGGCGGGACCTACAATGAGCAGTTCTTC. Protein product: CASSQFGGTYNEQFF.

CDR3 sequence reads: CASSLGTGGRLGNEQFF. The CDR3 DNA reads as TGTGCCAGCAGCTTGGGAACAGGGGGCAGGTTAGGGAATGAGCAGTTCTTC. The rearrangement uses TRBV5-4 and TRBJ2-1, with TRBD1 matching over 9 bases. The germline V gene has CDR1 SGHNT and CDR2 YYREEE (reference sequence). The CDR3 consists of 17 residues. V trimming: 0 bases; J trimming: 7 bases; junction bases outside the gene matches: 11. Filled out from reference TRBV5-4 and TRBJ2-1, the complete variable domain reads ETGVTQSPTHLIKTRGQQVTLRCSSQSGHNTVSWYQQALGQGPQFIFQYYREEENGRGNFPPRFSGLQFPNYSSELNVNALELDDSALYLCASSLGTGGRLGNEQFFGPGTRLTVL.

The chain employs TRBV5-5 and TRBJ1-4; D gene ambiguous. In germline, CDR1 is SGHKS, CDR2 YYEKEE (reference sequence). Deletions cut 5 bases from V and 0 bases from J, with 5 bases between. The CDR3 has 13 residues. The CDR3 region is CASRTATNEKLFF. The CDR3 DNA reads as TGTGCCAGCAGGACTGCAACTAATGAAAAACTGTTTTTT.

The V and J genes are TRBV4-1 and TRBJ2-1, with 11 bases that match TRBD2. Germline V gene lookup returns CDR1 MGHRA and CDR2 YSYEKL. The CDR3 is 15 residues long. The V segment lost 1 base and the J segment 6 bases; nucleotides outside the gene matches: 2. CDR3 coding DNA: TGCGCCAGCAGCCAAGTGACTAGCGGGATCAATGAGCAGTTCTTC. The encoded protein is CASSQVTSGINEQFF.

V and J are TRBV7-3 and TRBJ2-7; 8 bases line up with TRBD2. The CDR3 runs 18 residues. The J segment lost 1 base and the V segment lost 4 bases, leaving 15 bases of the junction unmatched. In germline, CDR1 is SGHTA, CDR2 FQGTGA. CDR3: CASSSTVGGAGVSYEQYF. The CDR3 nucleotides read TGTGCCAGCAGCTCCACCGTTGGTGGAGCGGGAGTGTCCTACGAGCAGTACTTC.